This is a list of T cell receptor beta chains from one sample in a study of regulatory T cells in long-lasting Graves disease. TCRdb ran MiXCR on the multiplex PCR reads and lists one entry per CDR3 protein. The sample consists of about 340,000 distinct CDR3 sequences, about 18% of them appearing once. The source material was peripheral blood mononuclear cells (PBMCs), sampled when the disease was refractory, from a patient treated with antithyroid drugs. These receptors were collected from a female donor with Graves disease. Each CDR3 is given with its conserved first and last residue. The D gene is left open where the match is weak. For some rows the clone size is stated as once, few or many, or as a class when expanded; others skip it.

many,TRBD1,TRBV5-1,TRBJ2-7,TGCGCCAGCAGCTTGGAAGGGGGCGCCTACTTCGAGCAGTACTTC,CASSLEGGAYFEQYF
NA,TRBD1,TRBV5-4,TRBJ2-5,TGTGCCAGCAGCAGGGACAGCCAAGGGGCCCAAGAGACCCAGTACTTC,CASSRDSQGAQETQYF
many,TRBD1,TRBV7-2,TRBJ1-6,TGTGCCAGCAGCTTAGTTGGGACAGGGGCTTCACCCCTCCACTTT,CASSLVGTGASPLHF
few,TRBD1,TRBV12-3/TRBV12-4,TRBJ2-1,TGTGCCAGCAGTGAACAGGGGAACCTCAATGAGCAGTTCTTC,CASSEQGNLNEQFF
few,NA,TRBV18,TRBJ1-3,TGTGCCAGCTCACCGAGTCCCCGTAGCGGAAACACCATATATTTT,CASSPSPRSGNTIYF
few,NA,TRBV7-9,TRBJ2-7,TGTGCCAGCAGCTCGGACCAGGCGGGGTCCTACGAGCAGTACTTC,CASSSDQAGSYEQYF
many,TRBD1,TRBV7-2,TRBJ2-7,TGTGCCAGCAGCCGTTTAAGACAGGGGAAGGAGCAGTACTTC,CASSRLRQGKEQYF
few,TRBD2,TRBV11-2,TRBJ2-5,TGTGCCAGCAGTTCCCCGGGGGGGCTCCAAGAGACCCAGCACTTC,CASSSPGGLQETQHF
many,NA,TRBV6-5,TRBJ2-7,TGTGCCAGCAGTTACTCGCAGGACAGAGCCGATATCTACGAGCAGTACTTC,CASSYSQDRADIYEQYF
NA,NA,TRBV5-1,TRBJ1-2,TGCGCCAGCAGCTTGCAGGACGGAAACTACACCTTC,CASSLQDGNYTF
many,TRBD2,TRBV28,TRBJ2-7,TGTGCCAGCAGTTTAAAGGGACTAGCGGGAGTCCCTTACGAGCAGTACTTC,CASSLKGLAGVPYEQYF
NA,NA,TRBV10-3,TRBJ1-5,TGTGCCATCAGTGAGTCTTTACTGGGCAAAGATAGCAATCAGCCCCAGCATTTT,CAISESLLGKDSNQPQHF
many,NA,TRBV10-2,TRBJ2-7,TGCGCCAGCAGTCCACCCCAAGGCGAGCAGTACTTC,CASSPPQGEQYF
many,NA,TRBV28,TRBJ2-5,TGTGCCAGCAGTTTCTACAGTACTACGTACCAAGAGACCCAGTACTTC,CASSFYSTTYQETQYF
many,NA,TRBV24-1,TRBJ2-5,TGTGCCACCAGTGATTTTGGGGAGACCCAGTACTTC,CATSDFGETQYF
NA,NA,TRBV6-2/TRBV6-3,TRBJ2-7,TGTGCCAGCAGTTACGGGCCAGAGTCCTACGAGCAGTACTTC,CASSYGPESYEQYF
few,NA,TRBV5-1,TRBJ1-4,TGCGCCAGCAGCTTGGTTTCCGCCAGGCCCTCAACCACCAAGGAAAAACTGTTTTTT,CASSLVSARPSTTKEKLFF